These 3 T cell receptor beta chains were sequenced from one sample in a study of OX40 agonist ivuxolimab in advanced cancers. Some clones are missing from TCRdb's copy, which holds only in-frame ones; the method was immunoSEQ multiplex PCR. The data show approximately 80,000 clones, roughly 85% seen once. Sequencing used CD4+ or CD8+ T cells sorted from blood, obtained in a trial of the OX40 agonist ivuxolimab. Source of these receptors: an adult with an advanced solid tumor such as melanoma, head and neck, liver or kidney cancer.

The chain has TRBV4-1 and TRBJ2-3, with 10 bases lining up with TRBD1. Trimming removed 3 bases from V and 4 bases from J; junction bases left unmatched: 7. Looked up from germline, CDR1 is MGHRA and CDR2 is YSYEKL. The CDR3 is 16 residues long. The CDR3 here is CASSQTGTGVPDTQYF. CDR3 DNA sequence: TGCGCCAGCAGCCAGACCGGGACAGGGGTTCCAGATACGCAGTATTTT.

The rearrangement joins TRBV6-1 to TRBJ1-1; the D gene is possibly TRBD1 (5 bases). CDR1 is MNHNS and CDR2 is SASEGT in the germline V gene. Trimming removed 6 bases from V and 5 bases from J, with 19 bases in between. The CDR3 runs 15 residues. DNA of the CDR3: TGTGCCAGCAGACCTCCCGGGGGGGGAGAGACTGAAGCTTTCTTT. This sequence encodes CASRPPGGGETEAFF.

The chain joins TRBV27 to TRBJ2-4, with D hard to call. The CDR3 is 11 amino acids. Trimming took 3 bases from V and 6 from J, leaving 3 bases between them. Germline V gives CDR1 MNHEY, CDR2 SMNVEV (reference sequence). CDR3 coding DNA: TGTGCCAGCAGTTTGGGAAACATTCAGTACTTC. Translated, it gives CASSLGNIQYF.